The next 26 T cell receptor beta chains were all read from a single sample in a study of T cells in Graves' hyperthyroidism and ophthalmopathy (dated by TCRdb to about 2019). Libraries were made using multiplex PCR. TCRdb records Illumina HiSeq 2000 as the sequencer. The TCR beta CDR3 regions were amplified from RNA transcripts. For the first round of RT-PCR on the TCR CDR3, the HTBI primer set was used together with the Qiagen OneStep RT-PCR kit. TCRdb trimmed public reads at Q25 via fastp, called clones via MiXCR and kept in-frame beta chains. One record per CDR3 amino acid sequence lists the most common genes and DNA. Across this sample there are hundreds of thousands of distinct CDR3 sequences, with around 16% seen only once. The top ten clones comprise roughly 15% of the sample. Sample: blood. The receptors stem from a young woman with Graves' hyperthyroidism.

The chain joins TRBV7-2 to TRBJ2-5; D not certain. V was clipped by 5 bases and J by 4 bases, with 14 bases between them. The germline CDR1 and CDR2 sequences are SGHTA and FQGNSA. CDR3 length: 14 residues. DNA for the CDR3: TGTGCCAGCAGCAAGGGCCGAGGAAGAGAGACCCAGTACTTC. Its translation is CASSKGRGRETQYF.

This clonotype has a count of ten or more. The CDR3 spells CSATLIGTDIEQFF. CDR3 bases: TGCAGTGCCACCCTTATAGGGACTGACATTGAGCAGTTCTTC. The V gene is TRBV20-1, the J gene TRBJ2-1; a possible D gene is TRBD2 (6 bases). The CDR3 sequence is 14 residues long. Germline V CDR1 and CDR2: DFQATT, SNEGSKA (reference sequence). V was trimmed by 6 bases and J by 9 bases, leaving 21 bases between them.

This rearrangement joins TRBV7-3 to TRBJ2-3, with 7 bases fitting TRBD2. Germline V gene data show CDR1 as SGHTA and CDR2 as FQGTGA. This CDR3 is built from 16 residues. The trim removed 0 bases at V and 10 bases at J, leaving 13 bases unmatched. The CDR3 DNA sequence: TGTGCCAGCAGCTTAACGGGGGGGACTTCACTTCGCTCGCAGTATTTT. Translated, it gives CASSLTGGTSLRSQYF.

This clonotype was detected many times. The chain combines TRBV20-1 with TRBJ2-7; D unresolved. The germline V and J ends were trimmed by 6 bases and 0 bases, with 12 bases remaining between them. This CDR3 has 13 amino acids. Germline values: CDR1 DFQATT, CDR2 SNEGSKA (reference sequence). The CDR3 is CSAQRPSSYEQYF. Here the CDR3 DNA reads TGCAGTGCGCAGCGACCGTCCTCCTACGAGCAGTACTTC.

The rearrangement links TRBV12-3 or TRBV12-4 to TRBJ2-7; TRBD2 might be the D (5 bases). Trimming took 7 bases from V and 0 from J, leaving 10 bases between them. The CDR3 sequence is 13 residues long. In DNA form, the CDR3 reads TGTGCCAGCACCCCTGGGAGCTCCTACGAGCAGTACTTC. It specifies CASTPGSSYEQYF.

This clonotype was observed many times. The V call is TRBV20-1, the J call TRBJ2-7; 9 bases map to TRBD2. Germline values: CDR1 DFQATT, CDR2 SNEGSKA (reference sequence). V dropped 5 bases and J dropped 6; count of bases not matched to a gene: 8. The CDR3 covers 13 residues. CDR3 protein: CSAQSSGMGEQYF. For the CDR3, the DNA is TGCAGTGCTCAATCTAGCGGGATGGGCGAGCAGTACTTC.

With regard to this clonotype: A much larger clone lies a single base off, so this may be a read error. The chain carries TRBV20-1 and TRBJ2-3, with 8 bases that match TRBD2. The CDR3 covers 19 residues. Germline-derived CDR1 and CDR2 are DFQATT and SNEGSKA (reference sequence). The CDR3 DNA sequence: TGCAGTGCTAGAGGGCCTTTTTTTTTCAGCGGGAGCCGCACAGGTACGCAGTATTTT. Its protein product is CSARGPFFFSGSRTGTQYF.

This clonotype was seen ten or more times. The chain carries TRBV2 and TRBJ2-1, with D possibly TRBD2 on 6 matching bases. Germline CDR1 and CDR2: SNHLY and FYNNEI. V dropped 7 bases and J dropped 3 bases, with 10 bases sitting between them. The CDR3 totals 13 residues. CDR3 in DNA: TGTGCCAGCAACCTAGCGTTCTACAATGAGCAGTTCTTC. It is translated as CASNLAFYNEQFF.

There are many counts of this clonotype. The chain couples TRBV7-3 to TRBJ2-5; 9 bases match TRBD2. V trimming: 2 bases; J trimming: 5 bases; junction bases outside the gene matches: 6. The germline V gene has CDR1 SGHTA and CDR2 FQGTGA. This CDR3 spans 15 amino acids. The CDR3 coding sequence is TGTGCCAGCAGCTTACTCGCGGGAGGGCCTGAGACCCAGTACTTC. It is translated as CASSLLAGGPETQYF.

This clonotype was observed many times. The chain combines TRBV5-1 with TRBJ1-2; the D is unclear. This CDR3 comprises 16 residues. V lost 0 bases, J lost 4 bases, and 16 bases lay in between. In germline, CDR1 is SGHRS, CDR2 YFSETQ. This CDR3 reads CASSLAPDTPGYGYTF. The CDR3 region has the DNA TGCGCCAGCAGCTTGGCTCCAGACACCCCTGGCTATGGCTACACCTTC.

This clonotype was seen only a few times. The chain is built from TRBV5-5 and TRBJ2-3; 13 nucleotides align to TRBD2. This CDR3 has 16 amino acids. Germline loops: CDR1 SGHKS, CDR2 YYEKEE (reference sequence). With 10 bases clipped from V and 4 bases from J, the junction kept 12 bases outside the gene matches. The CDR3 DNA is TGTGCCGTAAGACCGGGACTAGCGGGGCAGGCAGATACGCAGTATTTT. This codes for CAVRPGLAGQADTQYF.

This chain joins TRBV4-2 and TRBJ2-7, with 10 bases identical to TRBD1. J gave up 0 bases and V 3 bases, and 5 bases lay outside the gene matches. The germline V gene encodes CDR1 LGHNA and CDR2 YNFKEQ. This CDR3 comprises 16 residues. The CDR3 coding sequence is TGTGCCAGCAGCCAGAGACAGGGGGCCAGCTCCTACGAGCAGTACTTC. Translated: CASSQRQGASSYEQYF.

The table lists this clonotype with a few counts. The chain combines TRBV5-1 with TRBJ1-2; 11 nucleotides match TRBD1. Germline V gives CDR1 SGHRS, CDR2 YFSETQ. The CDR3 has 16 amino acids. V shed 3 bases, J shed 6 bases, and the junction held 10 bases outside the gene matches. Written as DNA, the CDR3 is TGCGCCAGCAGCTCATTTCGGACAGGGGGCGCGAATGGCTACACCTTC. It translates to CASSSFRTGGANGYTF.

The chain links TRBV12-3 or TRBV12-4 to TRBJ2-2; 10 bases fit TRBD2. The junction had 10 bases not matched to a gene; V was cut back by 6 bases and J by 6 bases. This CDR3 contains 16 residues. The CDR3 DNA sequence: TGTGCCAGCAGACCCACTAGCGGGAATATCCCCGGGGAGCTGTTTTTT. Its protein product is CASRPTSGNIPGELFF.

This clonotype appeared many times. V usage is TRBV6-1 and J usage is TRBJ1-5, with D unresolved. From germline, CDR1 is MNHNS and CDR2 SASEGT. The CDR3 is 14 residues long. V lost 2 bases and J 7 bases, leaving 12 bases between the germline ends. CDR3 in DNA: TGTGCCAGCAGTGAATGGGTAGCCTCGCAGCCCCAGCATTTT. It translates to CASSEWVASQPQHF.

This clonotype was recorded many times. This chain uses TRBV10-3 with TRBJ2-1; the D gene is possibly TRBD2 (6 bases). Germline V gives CDR1 ENHRY, CDR2 SYGVKD. The CDR3 loop spans 20 amino acids. The V gene lost 2 bases and the J gene lost 0 bases, with 23 bases spanning the gap. CDR3 bases: TGTGCCATCAGTGAGCCCGGGGGTGGTGAGGGTATGAGCTCCTACAATGAGCAGTTCTTC. Residues: CAISEPGGGEGMSSYNEQFF.

This clonotype was observed many times. The chain is built from TRBV3-1 and TRBJ2-7; 7 nucleotides align to TRBD1. The CDR3 covers 14 residues. Germline lookup yields CDR1 LGHDT and CDR2 YNNKEL (reference sequence). The J segment lost 5 bases and the V segment lost 3 bases, leaving 7 bases of the junction unmatched. CDR3 amino acids: CASSQVGGQNEQYF. The CDR3 bases are TGTGCCAGCAGCCAGGTAGGGGGCCAGAACGAGCAGTACTTC.

This clonotype was seen ten or more times. The chain links TRBV6-1 to TRBJ1-2; D is unresolved. Trimming took off 2 bases at V and 4 bases at J, with 11 bases between the two ends. Per the germline V gene, CDR1 is MNHNS and CDR2 is SASEGT. The CDR3 has 14 residues. This CDR3 is CASSEPQRAYGYTF. The CDR3 nucleotides read TGTGCCAGCAGTGAACCTCAAAGAGCCTATGGCTACACCTTC.

The rearrangement uses TRBV6-1 and TRBJ2-5; D could derive from TRBD1 or TRBD2 (5 bases each). Trimming stripped 5 bases from V and 6 bases from J, with 22 bases between. The CDR3 runs 16 residues. The germline V gene has CDR1 MNHNS and CDR2 SASEGT. Here the CDR3 reads CASSKHRDLGEKTQYF. Here the CDR3 DNA reads TGTGCCAGCAGTAAACACCGGGACCTGGGGGAAAAGACCCAGTACTTC.

Details on this clonotype: A single base separates this from a much larger clone, so it may be a read error. The V and J genes are TRBV12-3 or TRBV12-4 and TRBJ2-1; 8 positions agree with TRBD2. Germline trimming cut 6 bases from V and 8 bases from J; bases unmatched to any gene: 15. This CDR3 spans 16 amino acids. CDR3 amino acids: CASSRWATGGSHEQFF. CDR3 sequence (DNA): TGTGCCAGCAGCCGCTGGGCAACGGGAGGGTCCCATGAGCAGTTCTTC.

This clonotype was recorded a few times. Given the absence of the conserved phenylalanine or tryptophan at the CDR3 end, a read error is likely. The V call is TRBV15, the J call TRBJ2-2; D might be TRBD1 or TRBD2, each matching 5 bases. The germline CDR1 and CDR2 sequences are LNHNV and YYDKDF (reference sequence). Trimming cost V 3 bases and J 3 bases, with 8 bases left between them. The CDR3 is 14 residues long. The DNA of the CDR3 is TGTGCCACCAGCAGGGGGACCTACACCGGGGAGCTGTTTCTT. As protein: CATSRGTYTGELFL.

The CDR3 nucleotides read TGTGCCAGCAGCGCCCGAGGGGATACGCAGTATTTT. Residues: CASSARGDTQYF. This chain joins TRBV9 and TRBJ2-3; a possible D gene is TRBD2 (5 bases). Trimming removed 3 bases from V and 6 bases from J, with 8 bases in between. This CDR3 spans 12 amino acids. Germline CDR1 SGDLS, CDR2 YYNGEE.

This clonotype showed up many times. The V gene is TRBV18, the J gene TRBJ2-7; D possibly corresponds to TRBD1 (6 bases). The ends were cut back, 3 bases at V and 4 bases at J, with 13 bases in the middle. CDR1 and CDR2 from the germline V gene are KGHSH and LQKENI. The CDR3 length is 14 residues. The CDR3 nucleotides read TGTGCCAGCTCACCGGACAGCGCACTTTACGAGCAGTACTTC. Its translation: CASSPDSALYEQYF.

The chain recombines TRBV11-2 with TRBJ2-1; 12 nucleotides match TRBD2. The germline gives CDR1 SGHAT, CDR2 FQNNGV. The V and J ends lost 3 bases and 8 bases, in that order; junction bases with no gene match: 5. The CDR3 spans 15 residues. The CDR3 region has the DNA TGTGCCAGCAGCTTCCGACTAGCGGGGGTCGATGAGCAGTTCTTC. Its protein product is CASSFRLAGVDEQFF.

This clonotype was observed a handful of times. The CDR3 region has the DNA TGTGCGAGTCCTTCCTATTCGTCTAGCGATTACATAGGAGGTTTCTACAATGAGCAGTTCTTC. Translating it yields CASPSYSSSDYIGGFYNEQFF. The chain has TRBV3-1 and TRBJ2-1; tentative D call: TRBD2 (6 bases). CDR3 length: 21 residues. Germline values: CDR1 LGHDT, CDR2 YNNKEL (reference sequence).

This chain uses TRBV6-5 with TRBJ1-2; 10 bases line up with TRBD1. The CDR3 spans 14 residues. Germline assignment: CDR1 MNHEY and CDR2 SVGAGI. Trimming took 1 base from V and 8 from J; bases not matched to a gene: 4. CDR3 region: CASSYLDRGSGYTF. In DNA, the CDR3 is TGTGCCAGCAGTTACTTGGACAGGGGGTCCGGCTACACCTTC.